This is a list of T cell receptor beta chains from one sample in a study of identical twins. TCRdb used MiXCR to reprocess the 5' RACE reads, holding one entry per CDR3 protein. Among 200,000 or so distinct CDR3 sequences, about a sixth were seen once, and the ten largest hold over 35%. These records were also assigned to another study, of T cells expressing NK-cell markers.

The sample consisted of CD8+ T cells sorted from blood. All receptors derive from a woman between 18 and 30 years old in good health. CDR3s include the opening cysteine and the closing phenylalanine or tryptophan. The D gene is left open where the match is weak. Expanded clones are given a class, and other clones once, few, many or no size at all.

abundance	j_gene	v_gene	d_gene	CDR3aa	CDR3nt
many	TRBJ1-6	TRBV9	-	CASGNSPLHF	TGTGCCAGCGGTAATTCACCCCTCCACTTT
few	TRBJ2-7	TRBV7-8	-	CASSSREVFYEQYF	TGTGCCAGCAGCTCCCGCGAGGTTTTCTACGAGCAGTACTTC
-	TRBJ2-1	TRBV4-1	-	CASGLTLYNEQFF	TGCGCCAGCGGATTGACACTCTACAATGAGCAGTTCTTC
few	TRBJ2-5	TRBV5-1	-	CASTFGGSQETQYF	TGCGCCAGTACCTTCGGGGGTTCCCAAGAGACCCAGTACTTC
-	TRBJ2-7	TRBV12-3/TRBV12-4	-	CASSLWAGHGDEQYF	TGTGCCAGCAGTTTATGGGCAGGCCACGGCGACGAGCAGTACTTC
few	TRBJ2-7	TRBV7-2	TRBD1	CASRQGSHEQYF	TGTGCCAGCAGACAGGGGTCCCACGAGCAGTACTTC
many	TRBJ2-1	TRBV20-1	-	CSARLGLLSPNEQFF	TGCAGTGCTAGACTGGGACTGCTTAGTCCTAATGAGCAGTTCTTC
-	TRBJ2-1	TRBV15	TRBD2	CATSIQEIGAGGFNEQFF	TGTGCCACCAGCATACAAGAGATAGGAGCGGGGGGCTTCAATGAGCAGTTCTTC
-	TRBJ1-2	TRBV12-3/TRBV12-4	-	CASSLGHSIGYTF	TGTGCCAGCAGTTTGGGCCACAGTATCGGCTACACCTTC
many	TRBJ2-1	TRBV29-1	-	CSVGGDTPRGRQFF	TGCAGCGTTGGAGGGGATACCCCACGGGGACGGCAGTTCTTC
-	TRBJ1-1	TRBV7-9	TRBD1	CASSLGTGDTEAFF	TGTGCCAGCAGCCTCGGGACAGGGGACACTGAAGCTTTCTTT
-	TRBJ2-7	TRBV15	-	CATSRDSREQYF	TGTGCCACCAGCAGAGATTCGCGCGAGCAGTACTTC
-	TRBJ2-1	TRBV7-8	-	CASSLFPPYSYNEQFF	TGTGCCAGCAGCTTATTTCCGCCCTACTCCTACAATGAGCAGTTCTTC
few	TRBJ2-3	TRBV9	TRBD1	CASSPRGQSTDTQYF	TGTGCCAGCAGCCCCAGGGGACAGTCCACAGATACGCAGTATTTT
few	TRBJ2-3	TRBV5-1	-	CASSLWGSGLDTQYF	TGCGCCAGCAGCCTCTGGGGCTCAGGGCTAGATACGCAGTATTTT
few	TRBJ2-1	TRBV20-1	-	CSAIRSYNEQFF	TGCAGTGCGATCCGTTCCTACAATGAGCAGTTCTTC
once	TRBJ2-1	TRBV15	-	CATSLGYNNEQFF	TGTGCCACCAGCCTGGGCTACAACAATGAGCAGTTCTTC
many	TRBJ1-4	TRBV20-1	TRBD1	CSAKDREYEKLFF	TGCAGTGCTAAGGACAGGGAATATGAAAAACTGTTTTTT
-	TRBJ2-3	TRBV12-3/TRBV12-4	TRBD1	CASSSQGAISDTQYF	TGTGCCAGCAGCTCACAGGGGGCTATTTCAGATACGCAGTATTTT